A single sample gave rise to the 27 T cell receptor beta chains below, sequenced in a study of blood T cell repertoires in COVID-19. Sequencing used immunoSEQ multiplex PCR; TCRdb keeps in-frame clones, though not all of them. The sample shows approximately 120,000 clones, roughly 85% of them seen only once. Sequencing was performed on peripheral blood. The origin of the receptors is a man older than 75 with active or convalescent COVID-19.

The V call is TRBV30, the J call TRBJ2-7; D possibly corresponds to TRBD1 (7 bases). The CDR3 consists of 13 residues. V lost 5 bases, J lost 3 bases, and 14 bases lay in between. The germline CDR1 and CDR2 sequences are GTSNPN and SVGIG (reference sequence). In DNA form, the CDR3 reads TGTGCCTGGGGCAGGGGGGATAACTACGAGCAGTACTTC. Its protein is CAWGRGDNYEQYF.

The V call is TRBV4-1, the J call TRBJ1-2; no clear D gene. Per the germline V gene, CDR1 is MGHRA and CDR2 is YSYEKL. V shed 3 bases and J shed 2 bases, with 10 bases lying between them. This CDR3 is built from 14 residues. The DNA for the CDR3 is TGCGCCAGCAGCCAGGAGACCGTGAACTATGGCTACACCTTC. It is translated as CASSQETVNYGYTF.

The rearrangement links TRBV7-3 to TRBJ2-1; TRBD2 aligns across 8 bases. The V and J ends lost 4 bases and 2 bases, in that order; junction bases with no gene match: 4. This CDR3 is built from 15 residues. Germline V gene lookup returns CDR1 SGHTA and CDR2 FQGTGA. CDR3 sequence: CASSSSGSPYNEQFF. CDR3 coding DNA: TGTGCCAGCAGCTCCAGCGGGAGTCCCTACAATGAGCAGTTCTTC.

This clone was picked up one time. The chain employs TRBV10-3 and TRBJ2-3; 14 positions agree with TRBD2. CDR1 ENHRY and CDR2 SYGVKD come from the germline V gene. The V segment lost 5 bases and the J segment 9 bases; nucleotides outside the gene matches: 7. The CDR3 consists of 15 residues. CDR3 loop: CAISPGTSGSETQYF. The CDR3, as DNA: TGTGCCATCAGTCCCGGGACTAGCGGGAGTGAAACGCAGTATTTT.

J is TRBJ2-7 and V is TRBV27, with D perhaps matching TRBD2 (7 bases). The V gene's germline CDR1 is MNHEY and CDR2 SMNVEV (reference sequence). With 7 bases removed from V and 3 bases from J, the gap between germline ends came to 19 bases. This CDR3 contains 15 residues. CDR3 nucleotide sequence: TGTGCCAGCATGATCACGGGGGGCGTTTACTACGAGCAGTACTTC. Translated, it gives CASMITGGVYYEQYF.

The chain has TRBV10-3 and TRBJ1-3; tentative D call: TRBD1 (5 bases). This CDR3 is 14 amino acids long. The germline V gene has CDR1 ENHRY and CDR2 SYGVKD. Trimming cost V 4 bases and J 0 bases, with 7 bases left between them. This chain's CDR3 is CAISVDSSGNTIYF. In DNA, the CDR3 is TGTGCCATCAGTGTAGACAGCTCTGGAAACACCATATATTTT.

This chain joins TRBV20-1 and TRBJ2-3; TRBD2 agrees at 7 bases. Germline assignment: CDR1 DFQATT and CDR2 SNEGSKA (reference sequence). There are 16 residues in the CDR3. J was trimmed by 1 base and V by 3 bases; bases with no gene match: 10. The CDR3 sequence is CSASRMGLAGTDTQYF. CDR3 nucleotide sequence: TGCAGTGCTAGTCGGATGGGGCTAGCGGGCACAGATACGCAGTATTTT.

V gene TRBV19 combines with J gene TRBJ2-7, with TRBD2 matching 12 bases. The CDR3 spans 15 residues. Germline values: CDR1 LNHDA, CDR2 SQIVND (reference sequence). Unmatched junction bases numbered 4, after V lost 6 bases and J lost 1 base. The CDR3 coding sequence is TGTGCCAGTAGGGCACTAGCGGGAGGATCCTACGAGCAGTACTTC. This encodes CASRALAGGSYEQYF.

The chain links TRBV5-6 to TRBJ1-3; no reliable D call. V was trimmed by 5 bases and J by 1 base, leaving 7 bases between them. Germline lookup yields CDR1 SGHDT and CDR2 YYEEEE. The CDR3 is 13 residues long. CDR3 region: CASSVPSGNTIYF. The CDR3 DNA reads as TGTGCCAGCAGTGTCCCTTCTGGAAACACCATATATTTT.

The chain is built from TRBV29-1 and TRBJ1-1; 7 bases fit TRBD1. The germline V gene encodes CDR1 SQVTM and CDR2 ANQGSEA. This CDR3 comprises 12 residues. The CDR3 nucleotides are TGCAGGGCAGGGGGAGGGAACACTGAAGCTTTCTTT. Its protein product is CRAGGGNTEAFF.

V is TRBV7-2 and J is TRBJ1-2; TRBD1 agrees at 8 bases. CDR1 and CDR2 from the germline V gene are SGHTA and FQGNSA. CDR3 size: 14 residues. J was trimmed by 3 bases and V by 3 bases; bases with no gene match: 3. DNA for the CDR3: TGTGCCAGCAGCTTGGGGACAGGAGACTATGGCTACACCTTC. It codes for CASSLGTGDYGYTF. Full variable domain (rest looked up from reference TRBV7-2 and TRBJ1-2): GAGVSQSPSNKVTEKGKDVELRCDPISGHTALYWYRQSLGQGLEFLIYFQGNSAPDKSGLPSDRFSAERTGGSVSTLTIQRTQQEDSAVYLCASSLGTGDYGYTFGSGTRLTVV.

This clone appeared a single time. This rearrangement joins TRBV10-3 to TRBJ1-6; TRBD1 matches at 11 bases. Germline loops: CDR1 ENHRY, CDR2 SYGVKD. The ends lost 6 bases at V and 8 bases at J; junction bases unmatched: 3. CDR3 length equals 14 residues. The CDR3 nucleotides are TGTGCCATCAGCCCGGGACAGGGGGATTCACCCCTCCACTTT. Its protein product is CAISPGQGDSPLHF.

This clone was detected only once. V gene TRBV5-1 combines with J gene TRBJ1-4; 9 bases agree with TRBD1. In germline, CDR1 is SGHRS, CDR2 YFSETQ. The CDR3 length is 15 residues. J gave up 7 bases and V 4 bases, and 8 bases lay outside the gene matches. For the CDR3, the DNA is TGCGCCAGCAGCCCATTGACAGGGGGAACTGAAAAACTGTTTTTT. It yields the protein CASSPLTGGTEKLFF.

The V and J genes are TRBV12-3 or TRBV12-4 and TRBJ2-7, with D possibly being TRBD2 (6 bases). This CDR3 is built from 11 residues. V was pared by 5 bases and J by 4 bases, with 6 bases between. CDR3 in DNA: TGTGCCAGCAGTGCGGGGTACGAGCAGTACTTC. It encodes CASSAGYEQYF.

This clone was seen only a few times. The CDR3 DNA follows: TGCGCCAGCAGCCAACGGGACAGGTACGAGCAGTACTTC. Its translation is CASSQRDRYEQYF. This chain uses TRBV4-1 with TRBJ2-7; 8 nucleotides align to TRBD1. Germline V gives CDR1 MGHRA, CDR2 YSYEKL. After removal of 2 bases from V and 4 bases from J, the junction contained 1 base not matched to a gene. The CDR3 is made up of 13 amino acids.

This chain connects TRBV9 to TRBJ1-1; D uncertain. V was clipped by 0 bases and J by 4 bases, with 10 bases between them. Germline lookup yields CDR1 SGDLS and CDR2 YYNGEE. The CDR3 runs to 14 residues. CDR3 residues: CASSVGGGSTEAFF. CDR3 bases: TGTGCCAGCAGCGTAGGGGGAGGGTCCACTGAAGCTTTCTTT.

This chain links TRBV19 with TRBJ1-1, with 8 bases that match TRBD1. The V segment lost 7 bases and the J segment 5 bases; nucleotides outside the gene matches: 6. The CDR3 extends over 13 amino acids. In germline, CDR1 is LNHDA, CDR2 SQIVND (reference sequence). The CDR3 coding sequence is TGTGCCAGTACGGACAGGGAAGGTACTGAAGCTTTCTTT. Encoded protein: CASTDREGTEAFF.

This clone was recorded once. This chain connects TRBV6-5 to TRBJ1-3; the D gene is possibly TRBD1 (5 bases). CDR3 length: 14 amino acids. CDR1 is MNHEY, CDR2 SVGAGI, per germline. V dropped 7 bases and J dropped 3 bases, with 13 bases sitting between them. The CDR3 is CASTDPGGGNTIYF. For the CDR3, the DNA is TGTGCCAGCACAGACCCGGGGGGTGGAAACACCATATATTTT.

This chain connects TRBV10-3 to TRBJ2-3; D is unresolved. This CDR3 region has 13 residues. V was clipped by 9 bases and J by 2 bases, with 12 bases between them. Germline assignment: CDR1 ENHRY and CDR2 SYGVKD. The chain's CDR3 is CAMNQVATDTQYF. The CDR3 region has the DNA TGTGCCATGAACCAAGTAGCCACAGATACGCAGTATTTT.

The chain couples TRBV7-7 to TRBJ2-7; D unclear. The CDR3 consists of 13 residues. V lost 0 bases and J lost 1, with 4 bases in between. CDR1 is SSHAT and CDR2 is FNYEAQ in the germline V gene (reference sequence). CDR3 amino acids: CASSLAGSYEQYF. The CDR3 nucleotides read TGTGCCAGCAGCTTAGCCGGGTCCTACGAGCAGTACTTC.

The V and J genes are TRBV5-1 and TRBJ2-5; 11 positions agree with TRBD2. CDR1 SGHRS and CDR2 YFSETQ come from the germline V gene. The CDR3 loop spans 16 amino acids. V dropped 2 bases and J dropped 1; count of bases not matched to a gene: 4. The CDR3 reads CASSLGTSGFQETQYF. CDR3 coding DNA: TGCGCCAGCAGCTTAGGGACTAGCGGTTTCCAAGAGACCCAGTACTTC.

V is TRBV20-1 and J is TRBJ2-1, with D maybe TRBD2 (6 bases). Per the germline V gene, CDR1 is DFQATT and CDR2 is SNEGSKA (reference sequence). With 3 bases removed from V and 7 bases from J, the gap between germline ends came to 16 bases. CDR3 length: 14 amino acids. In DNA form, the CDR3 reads TGCAGTGCTAGTCGGGGGAGAGGTGGGAATGAGCAGTTCTTC. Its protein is CSASRGRGGNEQFF.

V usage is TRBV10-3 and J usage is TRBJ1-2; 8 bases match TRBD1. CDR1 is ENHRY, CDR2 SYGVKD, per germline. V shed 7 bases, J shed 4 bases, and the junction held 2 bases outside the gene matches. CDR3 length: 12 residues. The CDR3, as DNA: TGTGCCATCAACGGACAGGGCTATGGCTACACCTTC. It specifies CAINGQGYGYTF.

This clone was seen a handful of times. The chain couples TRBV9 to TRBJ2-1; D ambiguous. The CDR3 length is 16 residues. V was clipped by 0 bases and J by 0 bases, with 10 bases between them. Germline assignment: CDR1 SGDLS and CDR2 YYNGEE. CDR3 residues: CASSVGISGSYNEQFF. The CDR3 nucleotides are TGTGCCAGCAGCGTAGGGATCTCAGGCTCCTACAATGAGCAGTTCTTC.

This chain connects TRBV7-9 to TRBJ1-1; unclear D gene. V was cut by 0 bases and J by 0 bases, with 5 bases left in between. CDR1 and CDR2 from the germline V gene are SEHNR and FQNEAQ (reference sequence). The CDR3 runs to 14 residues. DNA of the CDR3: TGTGCCAGCAGCTTAGCCGGTATGAACACTGAAGCTTTCTTT. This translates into CASSLAGMNTEAFF.

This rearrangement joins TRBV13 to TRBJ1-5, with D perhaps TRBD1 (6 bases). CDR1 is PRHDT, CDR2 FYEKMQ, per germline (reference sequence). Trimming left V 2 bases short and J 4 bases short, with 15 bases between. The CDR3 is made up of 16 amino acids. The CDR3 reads CASSLMARGGNQPQHF. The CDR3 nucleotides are TGTGCCAGCAGCTTAATGGCCAGGGGCGGTAATCAGCCCCAGCATTTT.

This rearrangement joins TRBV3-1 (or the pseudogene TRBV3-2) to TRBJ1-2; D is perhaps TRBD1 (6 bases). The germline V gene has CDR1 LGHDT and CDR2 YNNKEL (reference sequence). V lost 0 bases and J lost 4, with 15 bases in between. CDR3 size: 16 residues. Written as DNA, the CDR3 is TGTGCCAGCAGCCAAGATTACTCAGGGGCGGGCTATGGCTACACCTTC. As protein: CASSQDYSGAGYGYTF.